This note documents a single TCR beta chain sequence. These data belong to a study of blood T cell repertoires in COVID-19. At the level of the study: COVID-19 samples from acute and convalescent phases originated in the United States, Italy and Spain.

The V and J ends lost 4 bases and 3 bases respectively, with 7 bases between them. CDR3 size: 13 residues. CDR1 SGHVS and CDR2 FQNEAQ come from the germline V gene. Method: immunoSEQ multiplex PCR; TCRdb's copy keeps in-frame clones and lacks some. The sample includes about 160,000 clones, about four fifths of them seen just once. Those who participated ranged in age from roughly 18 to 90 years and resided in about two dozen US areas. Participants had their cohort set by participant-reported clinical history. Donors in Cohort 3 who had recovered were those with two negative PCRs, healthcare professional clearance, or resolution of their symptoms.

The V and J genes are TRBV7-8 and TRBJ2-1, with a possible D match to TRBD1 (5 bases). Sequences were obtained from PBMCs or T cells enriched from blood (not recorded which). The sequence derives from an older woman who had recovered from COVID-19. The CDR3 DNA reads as TGTGCCAGCAGCTCCAGGGACTACAATGAGCAGTTCTTC. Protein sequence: CASSSRDYNEQFF.